Only one count was recorded for the clone carrying this TCR beta chain. This specimen belongs to a study of blood T cell repertoires in COVID-19. Study context: Nucleic acid was either cDNA or gDNA, and it came from T cells, B-cell-depleted T cells, or PBMCs.

In the study's own analysis: Amplification of reference gene primers was used by the study to estimate nucleated cell counts. TCRdb's table, derived via immunoSEQ multiplex PCR, lists solely in-frame clones and lacks some. That table is the source of V, J and clone size, and D and trimming were worked out from the DNA. Of more than 110,000 clones listed, just under 90% are singletons. There are 12 residues in the CDR3. Germline V gene sequence: CDR1 SQVTM, CDR2 ANQGSEA. V lost 7 bases and J lost 9, with 18 bases in between. This clonotype was sampled from a woman aged 80 or older with acute or convalescent COVID-19. J is TRBJ1-1 and V is TRBV29-1; D may be TRBD1 (5 bases). Sequenced sample: peripheral blood. CDR3 in amino acids: CSATGVSPKAFF. CDR3 nucleotides: TGCAGCGCCACAGGTGTCAGTCCCAAAGCTTTCTTT.